This TCR beta chain was found in a study of cytotoxic CD8 clonotypes in ibrutinib-treated CLL. For the study at large: Some 10 relapsed/refractory, 15 treatment-naive; roughly 17 IGHV unmutated. Study-level results: In comparison with age-matched healthy donors, baseline clonality was higher and tracked circulating CD8+ T-cell counts. Investigators sampled sustained-remission and progressing patients at differing times.

Depths of 1 in 200,000 to 1 in 1 million T cells were the sequencing target. Assay: immunoSEQ multiplex PCR; the TCRdb copy retains only in-frame clones and omits some. The table records about 140,000 clones, 75% to 85% of them present only once. CDR1 is SGHKS and CDR2 is YYEKEE in the germline V gene (reference sequence). CDR3 length equals 14 residues. V was pared by 4 bases and J by 6 bases, with 16 bases between. This clone occurred once. The target antigen is unknown. The chain links TRBV5-5 to TRBJ1-1; possibly TRBD1 for D (5 bases). The receptor's source is a human donor with chronic lymphocytic leukemia. The sample was PBMCs, taken after 36 months of ibrutinib treatment. CDR3 sequence (DNA): TGTGCCAGCAGCCCTCCCATAGGGGCAGCTGAAGCTTTCTTT. Its protein is CASSPPIGAAEAFF.